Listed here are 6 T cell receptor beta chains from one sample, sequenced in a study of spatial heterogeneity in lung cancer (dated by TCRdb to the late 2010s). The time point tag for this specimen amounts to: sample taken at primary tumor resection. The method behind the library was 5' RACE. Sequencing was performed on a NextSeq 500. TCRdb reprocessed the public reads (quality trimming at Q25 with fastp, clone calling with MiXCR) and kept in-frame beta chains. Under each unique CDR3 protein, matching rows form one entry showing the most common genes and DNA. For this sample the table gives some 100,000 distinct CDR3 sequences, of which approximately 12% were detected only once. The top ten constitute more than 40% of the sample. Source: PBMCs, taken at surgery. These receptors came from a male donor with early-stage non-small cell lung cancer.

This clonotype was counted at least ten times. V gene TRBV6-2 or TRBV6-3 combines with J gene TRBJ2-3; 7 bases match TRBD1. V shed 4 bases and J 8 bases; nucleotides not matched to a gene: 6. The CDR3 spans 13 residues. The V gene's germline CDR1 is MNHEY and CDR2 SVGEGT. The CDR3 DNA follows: TGTGCCAGCAGTTCAACAGGGGTTGGTACGCAGTATTTT. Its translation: CASSSTGVGTQYF.

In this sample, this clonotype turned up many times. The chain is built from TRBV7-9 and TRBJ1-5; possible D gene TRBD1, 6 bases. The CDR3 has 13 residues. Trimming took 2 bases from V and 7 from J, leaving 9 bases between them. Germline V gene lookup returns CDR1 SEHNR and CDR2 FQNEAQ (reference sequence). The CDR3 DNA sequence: TGTGCCAGCAGCTTATACGGACAGCAGCCCCAGCATTTT. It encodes CASSLYGQQPQHF.

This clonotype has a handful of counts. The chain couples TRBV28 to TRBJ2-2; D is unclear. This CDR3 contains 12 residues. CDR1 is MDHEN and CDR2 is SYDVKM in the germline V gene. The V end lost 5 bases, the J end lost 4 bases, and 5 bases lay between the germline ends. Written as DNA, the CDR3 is TGTGCCAGCAGTCTGGCCACCGGGGAGCTGTTTTTT. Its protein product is CASSLATGELFF.

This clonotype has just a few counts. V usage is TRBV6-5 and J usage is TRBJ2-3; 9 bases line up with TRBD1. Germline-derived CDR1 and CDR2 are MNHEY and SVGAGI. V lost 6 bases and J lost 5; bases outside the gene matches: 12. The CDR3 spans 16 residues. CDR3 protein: CASSRPGQGLKDTQYF. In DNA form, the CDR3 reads TGTGCCAGCAGCCGTCCGGGACAGGGATTGAAAGATACGCAGTATTTT.

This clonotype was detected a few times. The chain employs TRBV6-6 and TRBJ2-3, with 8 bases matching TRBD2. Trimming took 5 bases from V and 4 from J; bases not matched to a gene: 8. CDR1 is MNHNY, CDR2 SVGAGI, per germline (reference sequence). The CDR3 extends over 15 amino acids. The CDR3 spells CASSMAGGDPDTQYF. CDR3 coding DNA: TGTGCCAGCAGTATGGCGGGAGGAGACCCAGATACGCAGTATTTT.

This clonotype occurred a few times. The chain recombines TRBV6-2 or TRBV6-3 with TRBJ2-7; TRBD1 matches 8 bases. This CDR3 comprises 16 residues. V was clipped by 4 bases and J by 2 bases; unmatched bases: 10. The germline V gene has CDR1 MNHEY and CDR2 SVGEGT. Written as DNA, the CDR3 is TGTGCCAGCAGTTCCCCGGGGACAGGTTGGACCTACGAGCAGTACTTC. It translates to CASSSPGTGWTYEQYF.